The subject of this entry is one T cell receptor beta chain. Antigen specificity is unknown. The PCR had 60 Vbeta and 13 Jbeta primers. Assay: immunoSEQ multiplex PCR; the TCRdb copy retains only in-frame clones and omits some. The sample has about 55,000 clones; 75% to 85% are singletons. This record belongs to a study of cytomegalovirus exposure and HLA in healthy donors. Study observations and caveats: Listed as cytomegalovirus-associated were approximately 160 TCR beta chains.

With V trimmed by 3 bases and J by 8 bases, 13 bases remained unmatched. Germline CDR1 reads SGDLS; CDR2 reads YYNGEE. CDR3 length equals 16 residues. The chain employs TRBV9 and TRBJ2-1; 8 nucleotides align to TRBD2. This TCR was sampled from a female donor in good health and CMV-seronegative. The sample taken for sequencing was PBMCs. CDR3: CASSGLPGGLGDEQFF. DNA of the CDR3: TGTGCCAGCAGCGGTCTCCCGGGGGGGTTGGGCGATGAGCAGTTCTTC.